Listed below are T cell receptor beta chains from one sample, sequenced in a study of sequential checkpoint blockade in melanoma. Repertoires were generated with immunoSEQ multiplex PCR, while TCRdb's copy carries only in-frame clones and drops some. Of about 3,400 clones in the sample, roughly a fifth are singletons; the top ten hold about 7.6%. This specimen was tumor tissue (inferred from file names), taken from a patient given nivolumab and ipilimumab in sequence. These receptors all come from a human donor with melanoma. CDR3s include the opening cysteine and the closing phenylalanine or tryptophan. A D gene is named only where the DNA matches it firmly. Size is omitted from some rows. Given values are once, few, many or a class for expanded clones.

J: TRBJ1-3
size: NA
D: NA
V: TRBV12-5
length: 17
DNA: TGTGCTAGTGGTTTGGTACTGAGTCGGCTCTCTGGAAACACCATATATTTT
CDR3: CASGLVLSRLSGNTIYF

J: TRBJ2-7
size: medium-sized
D: NA
V: TRBV11-3
length: 16
DNA: TGTGCCAGCAGCTTAGTGGGAGGACATACAGCCTACGAGCAGTACTTC
CDR3: CASSLVGGHTAYEQYF

J: TRBJ2-7
size: many
D: NA
V: TRBV11-3
length: 14
DNA: TGTGCCAGCAGCCCTATACTAGCATCCTACGAGCAGTACTTC
CDR3: CASSPILASYEQYF

J: TRBJ2-7
size: many
D: TRBD2
V: TRBV11-3
length: 14
DNA: TGTGCCAGCAGCTTAGATAGGGACTATCACGAGCAGTACTTC
CDR3: CASSLDRDYHEQYF

J: TRBJ1-4
size: few
D: TRBD1
V: TRBV9
length: 14
DNA: TGTGCCAGCAGCGCGACAGGGACTAATGAAAAACTGTTTTTT
CDR3: CASSATGTNEKLFF

J: TRBJ1-6
size: NA
D: NA
V: TRBV7-4
length: 13
DNA: TGTGCCAGCAGCGACACAGGGAATTCACCCCTCCACTTT
CDR3: CASSDTGNSPLHF

J: TRBJ1-4
size: NA
D: NA
V: TRBV18
length: 13
DNA: TGTGCCAGCTCACCTCGGGATTGGGGGAAACTGTTTTTT
CDR3: CASSPRDWGKLFF

J: TRBJ2-1
size: few
D: NA
V: TRBV30
length: 13
DNA: TGTGCCTGGAGTGGGGGGTCCTACAATGAGCAGTTCTTC
CDR3: CAWSGGSYNEQFF

J: TRBJ1-3
size: few
D: NA
V: TRBV6-1
length: 16
DNA: TGTGCCAGCAGTGAAGCATGGCATTCCTCTGGAAACACCATATATTTT
CDR3: CASSEAWHSSGNTIYF

J: TRBJ2-7
size: few
D: NA
V: TRBV6-1
length: 13
DNA: TGTGCCAGCAGTGAAGTCAGCTCCTACGAGCAGTACTTC
CDR3: CASSEVSSYEQYF

J: TRBJ2-7
size: NA
D: TRBD2
V: TRBV19
length: 15
DNA: TGTGCCAGTTCAGAGACTAGCGGGGGATCCTACGAGCAGTACTTC
CDR3: CASSETSGGSYEQYF

J: TRBJ1-5
size: many
D: NA
V: TRBV7-2
length: 13
DNA: TGTGCCAGCAGCTTAAGTCCCAATCAGCCCCAGCATTTT
CDR3: CASSLSPNQPQHF

J: TRBJ1-6
size: medium-sized
D: NA
V: TRBV11-3
length: 16
DNA: TGTGCCAGCAGGCGCCCGGGCTCCGTGTCGGATTCACCCCTCCACTTT
CDR3: CASRRPGSVSDSPLHF

J: TRBJ1-4
size: medium-sized
D: TRBD1
V: TRBV11-3
length: 16
DNA: TGTGCCAGCAGCTTGGGGACAGGCGCTTTTAATGAAAAACTGTTTTTT
CDR3: CASSLGTGAFNEKLFF

J: TRBJ2-7
size: NA
D: TRBD1
V: TRBV6-8
length: 12
DNA: TGTGCCAGCAGGGACAGGGTTGGCGAGCAGTACTTC
CDR3: CASRDRVGEQYF

J: TRBJ1-1
size: few
D: TRBD1
V: TRBV29-1
length: 14
DNA: TGCAGCGCCCCCACCACAGGGGGCAACACTGAAGCTTTCTTT
CDR3: CSAPTTGGNTEAFF

J: TRBJ1-5
size: NA
D: TRBD1
V: TRBV18
length: 16
DNA: TGTGCCACCATAATTCAGGGGGATTTCGACAATCAGCCCCAGCATTTT
CDR3: CATIIQGDFDNQPQHF

J: TRBJ1-4
size: NA
D: NA
V: TRBV6-8
length: 15
DNA: TGTGCCAGCAGTTACTCCGGGCCAGGGAGTGAAAAACTGTTTTTT
CDR3: CASSYSGPGSEKLFF